What follows is one T cell receptor (beta chain) and its context. Its antigen is not identified. It was with a sample-barcoded 5' primer and a J-beta primer mix that a second PCR of roughly 7 to 12 cycles was run. Each sample provided no less than 3 million CDR3-containing paired-end reads. TCRdb recomputed calls from the 5' RACE reads with MiXCR, one row per CDR3 protein. The sample holds around 800,000 distinct CDR3 sequences, 35% to 50% seen once. The data derive from a study of blood T cells in healthy people across ages. Study-wide findings and caveats: TCR beta diversity correlated strongly with naive T cell percentage. It was held that diversity estimates obtained from one million T cells represented underestimates.

Isolation yielded PBMCs, at least 6.5 million per sample, in every case. The specimen was blood. The TCR sequence derives from an elderly man in good health.

The CDR3 coding sequence is TGTGCCAGTAGATTAGCGGGAGGGCGAAATGAGCAGTACTTC. It yields the protein CASRLAGGRNEQYF. V gene TRBV28 combines with J gene TRBJ2-7, with 11 bases lining up with TRBD2. Germline CDR1 MDHEN, CDR2 SYDVKM. After removal of 9 bases from V and 7 bases from J, the junction contained 11 bases not matched to a gene. The CDR3 length is 14 residues.